These T cell receptor beta chains were read from a single sample in a study of cutaneous CD30+ T cell lymphoproliferative disorder and hepatitis E. Produced via immunoSEQ multiplex PCR; TCRdb's table is partial and in-frame only. The sample carries about 7,700 clones, just under 75% recorded once. Sequencing was carried out using blood. These receptors originate from a human donor with a cutaneous T cell lymphoproliferative disorder associated with hepatitis E virus. CDR3s include the opening cysteine and the closing phenylalanine or tryptophan. Fields, in order: clone size, D gene, V gene, J gene, CDR3 protein, CDR3 DNA. The D gene is left open where the match is weak. The size field is filled for only some rows; it gives once, few, many or a size class.

abundance: -
d_gene: -
v_gene: TRBV28
j_gene: TRBJ1-4
CDR3aa: CASSLYGTKDEKLFF
CDR3nt: TGTGCCAGCAGTTTATACGGGACAAAGGATGAAAAACTGTTTTTT

abundance: -
d_gene: -
v_gene: TRBV18
j_gene: TRBJ2-1
CDR3aa: CASSPRELLYNEQFF
CDR3nt: TGTGCCAGCTCACCACGGGAGCTCCTGTACAATGAGCAGTTCTTC

abundance: -
d_gene: TRBD2
v_gene: TRBV23-1
j_gene: TRBJ2-1
CDR3aa: CASTGRVREQFF
CDR3nt: TGCGCCAGCACCGGGAGGGTAAGGGAGCAGTTCTTC

abundance: once
d_gene: -
v_gene: TRBV11-2
j_gene: TRBJ1-1
CDR3aa: CASSLDRGEAFF
CDR3nt: TGTGCCAGCAGCTTAGACAGGGGTGAAGCTTTCTTT

abundance: -
d_gene: -
v_gene: TRBV19
j_gene: TRBJ1-2
CDR3aa: CASSNYGGDQGYTF
CDR3nt: TGTGCCAGTAGTAACTACGGAGGGGACCAAGGCTACACCTTC

abundance: -
d_gene: TRBD1
v_gene: TRBV2
j_gene: TRBJ1-2
CDR3aa: CASRPGQGVFYGYTF
CDR3nt: TGTGCCAGCAGACCGGGACAGGGGGTATTCTATGGCTACACCTTC

abundance: -
d_gene: -
v_gene: TRBV7-9
j_gene: TRBJ1-1
CDR3aa: CASSTGRTESTEAFF
CDR3nt: TGTGCCAGCAGCACCGGTAGGACGGAGTCCACTGAAGCTTTCTTT

abundance: -
d_gene: TRBD1
v_gene: TRBV28
j_gene: TRBJ1-5
CDR3aa: CASNTGVSARQPQHF
CDR3nt: TGTGCCAGCAACACAGGGGTATCGGCGCGACAGCCCCAGCATTTT

abundance: -
d_gene: -
v_gene: TRBV7-2
j_gene: TRBJ2-7
CDR3aa: CASSLASSYEQYF
CDR3nt: TGTGCCAGCAGCTTAGCCAGCTCCTACGAGCAGTACTTC

abundance: -
d_gene: TRBD1
v_gene: TRBV30
j_gene: TRBJ2-3
CDR3aa: CAWGGQGTDTQYF
CDR3nt: TGTGCCTGGGGCGGACAGGGCACAGATACGCAGTATTTT

abundance: -
d_gene: TRBD2
v_gene: TRBV7-6
j_gene: TRBJ2-1
CDR3aa: CASSFGTSGNNEQFF
CDR3nt: TGTGCCAGCAGCTTCGGGACTAGCGGCAACAATGAGCAGTTCTTC

abundance: -
d_gene: -
v_gene: TRBV18
j_gene: TRBJ1-1
CDR3aa: CATIPDGQGRPFMNTEAFF
CDR3nt: TGTGCCACTATCCCTGACGGCCAGGGGCGCCCTTTCATGAACACTGAAGCTTTCTTT

abundance: -
d_gene: -
v_gene: TRBV27
j_gene: TRBJ1-5
CDR3aa: CASTPLGPHQPQHF
CDR3nt: TGTGCCAGCACCCCCCTCGGACCGCATCAGCCCCAGCATTTT

abundance: -
d_gene: TRBD2
v_gene: TRBV10-3
j_gene: TRBJ2-3
CDR3aa: CAISGGTSGAQDTQYF
CDR3nt: TGTGCCATCAGTGGGGGGACTAGCGGGGCCCAAGATACGCAGTATTTT

abundance: -
d_gene: -
v_gene: TRBV30
j_gene: TRBJ2-2
CDR3aa: CAWSISGELFF
CDR3nt: TGTGCCTGGAGTATATCGGGGGAGCTGTTTTTT

abundance: -
d_gene: -
v_gene: TRBV19
j_gene: TRBJ2-7
CDR3aa: CASSIDPTSYYEQYF
CDR3nt: TGTGCCAGTAGTATAGACCCCACCAGCTACTACGAGCAGTACTTC

abundance: few
d_gene: -
v_gene: TRBV30
j_gene: TRBJ1-5
CDR3aa: CAWSVDSSQPQHF
CDR3nt: TGTGCCTGGAGTGTCGACAGTTCTCAGCCCCAGCATTTT

abundance: -
d_gene: -
v_gene: TRBV6-5
j_gene: TRBJ2-7
CDR3aa: CASSPRDTPYEQYF
CDR3nt: TGTGCCAGCAGCCCGCGGGACACTCCCTACGAGCAGTACTTC

abundance: -
d_gene: TRBD2
v_gene: TRBV27
j_gene: TRBJ2-7
CDR3aa: CASSFNRASGTYEQYF
CDR3nt: TGTGCCAGCAGTTTTAATCGGGCTAGCGGAACCTACGAGCAGTACTTC

abundance: -
d_gene: TRBD1
v_gene: TRBV6-4
j_gene: TRBJ1-1
CDR3aa: CASSDSSRGTEAFF
CDR3nt: TGTGCCAGCAGTGACTCGAGCAGGGGGACTGAAGCTTTCTTT

abundance: -
d_gene: TRBD2
v_gene: TRBV10-2
j_gene: TRBJ2-1
CDR3aa: CASSPLSGLAINEQFF
CDR3nt: TGCGCCAGCAGTCCTCTCTCGGGACTAGCTATCAATGAGCAGTTCTTC

abundance: -
d_gene: TRBD1
v_gene: TRBV30
j_gene: TRBJ2-2
CDR3aa: CAWGTENTGELFF
CDR3nt: TGTGCCTGGGGGACAGAGAACACCGGGGAGCTGTTTTTT

abundance: -
d_gene: -
v_gene: TRBV6-5
j_gene: TRBJ2-6
CDR3aa: CASKSSSGANVLTF
CDR3nt: TGTGCCAGCAAGAGCTCTTCTGGGGCCAACGTCCTGACTTTC

abundance: -
d_gene: -
v_gene: TRBV5-1
j_gene: TRBJ1-1
CDR3aa: CASSLAGGNTEAFF
CDR3nt: TGCGCCAGCAGCCTAGCCGGGGGGAACACTGAAGCTTTCTTT

abundance: -
d_gene: -
v_gene: TRBV5-4
j_gene: TRBJ1-1
CDR3aa: CASSPSLMNTEAFF
CDR3nt: TGTGCCAGCAGCCCCAGCCTTATGAACACTGAAGCTTTCTTT

abundance: -
d_gene: TRBD1
v_gene: TRBV13
j_gene: TRBJ1-6
CDR3aa: CASSPGIGTGGFNSPLHF
CDR3nt: TGTGCCAGCAGCCCCGGAATAGGGACAGGGGGCTTCAATTCACCCCTCCACTTT

abundance: few
d_gene: -
v_gene: TRBV7-2
j_gene: TRBJ1-6
CDR3aa: CASSLGTLGRDYNSPLHF
CDR3nt: TGTGCCAGCAGCTTAGGGACGTTAGGGAGGGATTATAATTCACCCCTCCACTTT

abundance: few
d_gene: TRBD1
v_gene: TRBV4-3
j_gene: TRBJ1-2
CDR3aa: CASSSGQGRDYGYTF
CDR3nt: TGCGCCAGCAGCTCCGGACAGGGAAGAGACTATGGCTACACCTTC

abundance: once
d_gene: -
v_gene: TRBV19
j_gene: TRBJ1-5
CDR3aa: CASSIGRERPQHF
CDR3nt: TGTGCCAGTAGTATAGGCAGGGAGCGTCCCCAGCATTTT

abundance: -
d_gene: TRBD2
v_gene: TRBV5-4
j_gene: TRBJ2-5
CDR3aa: CASSLAGGGETQYF
CDR3nt: TGTGCCAGCAGCTTAGCGGGGGGCGGGGAGACCCAGTACTTC

abundance: -
d_gene: -
v_gene: TRBV4-3
j_gene: TRBJ2-1
CDR3aa: CASSQLQGNEQFF
CDR3nt: TGCGCCAGCAGCCAGCTCCAGGGTAATGAGCAGTTCTTC

abundance: once
d_gene: -
v_gene: TRBV7-2
j_gene: TRBJ2-3
CDR3aa: CASRGSALRTDTQYF
CDR3nt: TGTGCCAGCAGGGGTTCAGCGCTACGCACAGATACGCAGTATTTT

abundance: -
d_gene: -
v_gene: TRBV18
j_gene: TRBJ2-7
CDR3aa: CASSQGDRSEQYF
CDR3nt: TGTGCCAGCTCACAGGGAGACAGGTCCGAGCAGTACTTC

abundance: -
d_gene: -
v_gene: TRBV27
j_gene: TRBJ2-7
CDR3aa: CASRRIGTIYEQYF
CDR3nt: TGTGCCAGCAGGCGCATAGGGACAATCTACGAGCAGTACTTC

abundance: -
d_gene: TRBD2
v_gene: TRBV6-1
j_gene: TRBJ2-1
CDR3aa: CASAYPGTSVNEQFF
CDR3nt: TGTGCCAGCGCTTACCCCGGGACTAGCGTTAATGAGCAGTTCTTC

abundance: -
d_gene: -
v_gene: TRBV25-1
j_gene: TRBJ2-3
CDR3aa: CASSPTGDTQYF
CDR3nt: TGTGCCAGCAGCCCCACAGGAGATACGCAGTATTTT

abundance: -
d_gene: -
v_gene: TRBV5-6
j_gene: TRBJ2-3
CDR3aa: CASSLVGGGGDTQYF
CDR3nt: TGTGCCAGCAGCTTGGTGGGGGGAGGAGGAGATACGCAGTATTTT

abundance: -
d_gene: -
v_gene: TRBV7-2
j_gene: TRBJ2-7
CDR3aa: CASSVGGTAYEQYF
CDR3nt: TGTGCCAGCAGCGTAGGGGGGACAGCCTACGAGCAGTACTTC

abundance: -
d_gene: -
v_gene: TRBV6-5
j_gene: TRBJ2-7
CDR3aa: CASSYLLGEQYF
CDR3nt: TGTGCCAGCAGTTACCTCCTGGGTGAGCAGTACTTC

abundance: -
d_gene: -
v_gene: TRBV4-3
j_gene: TRBJ2-1
CDR3aa: CASSQFSYNEQFF
CDR3nt: TGCGCCAGCAGCCAATTCAGCTACAATGAGCAGTTCTTC

abundance: -
d_gene: TRBD1
v_gene: TRBV7-2
j_gene: TRBJ2-1
CDR3aa: CASSLGAGTAYNEQFF
CDR3nt: TGTGCCAGCAGCTTAGGGGCCGGGACAGCCTACAATGAGCAGTTCTTC

abundance: few
d_gene: -
v_gene: TRBV29-1
j_gene: TRBJ2-7
CDR3aa: CSVAGLYEQYF
CDR3nt: TGCAGCGTCGCTGGACTGTACGAGCAGTACTTC

abundance: -
d_gene: -
v_gene: TRBV6-4
j_gene: TRBJ1-1
CDR3aa: CASSDGERNTEAFF
CDR3nt: TGTGCCAGCAGTGACGGGGAGAGGAACACTGAAGCTTTCTTT

abundance: -
d_gene: TRBD2
v_gene: TRBV28
j_gene: TRBJ2-5
CDR3aa: CASSSASGGRQETQYF
CDR3nt: TGTGCCAGCAGTTCAGCTAGCGGGGGGAGACAAGAGACCCAGTACTTC